This TCR beta chain appears in the sequencing data of a study of blood T cells in healthy people across ages. Extractions gave at least 5.5 micrograms of total RNA per sample. A J-beta primer mix and a sample-barcoded 5' primer were used in a second PCR of roughly 6 to 11 cycles. Each cDNA molecule received a tag from a template-switch adaptor that had 12 random nucleotides. MiXCR, run by TCRdb on the 5' RACE reads, gives a single entry per CDR3 protein. Altogether 1.5 million to 2 million distinct CDR3 sequences are present, roughly two fifths being singletons, with the ten largest covering about 21%. Study outcomes and limitations: A strong correlation was found between TCR beta diversity and the percentage of naive T cells.

Per the germline V gene, CDR1 is SQVTM and CDR2 is ANQGSEA. V lost 4 bases and J lost 2; bases outside the gene matches: 2. The CDR3 has 16 amino acids. This clonotype was counted only a few times. The antigen remains unidentified. Sequenced sample: blood. The origin of this receptor is a human donor in good health. The genes are TRBV29-1 and TRBJ2-1, with 16 bases matching TRBD2. The CDR3 DNA follows: TGCAGCGTTGGGGGACTAGCGGGGGGGCCCTACAATGAGCAGTTCTTC. Translation: CSVGGLAGGPYNEQFF.